The entry that follows covers one T cell receptor beta chain sequence. Antigen specificity is unknown. Time point reported: patch test 3, about 24 weeks after DPC sensitization. The treatment denotes: therapeutic diphenylcyclopropenone sensitization with weekly scalp DPC. The CDR3 sequence is 15 residues long. Germline V lookup: CDR1 LGHDT, CDR2 YNNKEL (reference sequence). V was cut by 4 bases and J by 6 bases, with 18 bases left in between. Unique molecular identifiers were attached to individual cDNA molecules within the library. TCRdb re-derived calls from the RACE reads in MiXCR, one entry per CDR3 protein. Among just under 65,000 distinct CDR3 sequences, 8% to 13% were seen once, and the ten largest hold about 2%. The source of the sample is a study of human T cells and chemical hapten exposure. Broader study findings: Following DPC sensitization, TCRs present above 1 in 1000 frequency showed no change.

The sample was whole blood, taken in connection with sensitization to the hapten diphenylcyclopropenone (DPC). The sequence came from a woman in her twenties or thirties with alopecia areata. Some clones in this sample may be carry-over from other donors' samples. The V gene is TRBV3-1, the J gene TRBJ1-1; no reliable D call. The CDR3 DNA reads as TGTGCCAGCAGCCGAGTTTACGGACGGGGAGCTGAAGCTTTCTTT. Translating it yields CASSRVYGRGAEAFF.